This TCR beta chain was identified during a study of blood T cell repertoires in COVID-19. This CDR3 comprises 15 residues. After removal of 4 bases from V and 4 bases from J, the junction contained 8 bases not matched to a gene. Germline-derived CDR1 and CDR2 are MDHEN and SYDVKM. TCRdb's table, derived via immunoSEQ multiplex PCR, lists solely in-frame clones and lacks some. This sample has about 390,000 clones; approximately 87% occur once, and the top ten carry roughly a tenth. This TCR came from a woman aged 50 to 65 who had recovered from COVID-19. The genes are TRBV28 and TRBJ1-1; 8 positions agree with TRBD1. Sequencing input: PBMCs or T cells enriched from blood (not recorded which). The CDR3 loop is CASSSGGSRSTEAFF. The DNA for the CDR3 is TGTGCCAGCAGTTCAGGGGGCTCAAGATCCACTGAAGCTTTCTTT. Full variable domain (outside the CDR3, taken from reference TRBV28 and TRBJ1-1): DVKVTQSSRYLVKRTGEKVFLECVQDMDHENMFWYRQDPGLGLRLIYFSYDVKMKEKGDIPEGYSVSREKKERFSLILESASTNQTSMYLCASSSGGSRSTEAFFGQGTRLTVV.